The rows below give T cell receptor beta chains drawn from one sample of a study of neurological immune-mediated disorders. Via MiXCR, TCRdb re-called the 5' RACE reads, giving one row per CDR3 protein. Here the sample spans tens of thousands of distinct CDR3 sequences, roughly 9.5% being singletons. The specimen sequenced was PBMCs. Receptors were obtained from a man between 45 and 60 years old in good health. CDR3s leave out the opening cysteine and the closing phenylalanine or tryptophan. The order of the fields is V gene, CDR3 length, J gene, CDR3 protein.

V gene: TRBV28
CDR3 length: 12
J gene: TRBJ1-2
CDR3 protein: ASTGLGQIYGYT

V gene: TRBV5-1
CDR3 length: 10
J gene: TRBJ2-1
CDR3 protein: ASTIGPNEQF

V gene: TRBV7-3
CDR3 length: 12
J gene: TRBJ2-1
CDR3 protein: ASSSGLAVDEQF

V gene: TRBV7-8
CDR3 length: 14
J gene: TRBJ2-5
CDR3 protein: ASSKLAGAYQETQY

V gene: TRBV7-2
CDR3 length: 10
J gene: TRBJ2-7
CDR3 protein: ASSLRRYEQY

V gene: TRBV3-1
CDR3 length: 13
J gene: TRBJ2-1
CDR3 protein: ASSPPGLALREQF

V gene: TRBV27
CDR3 length: 15
J gene: TRBJ2-3
CDR3 protein: ASSSPILAGVTDTQY

V gene: TRBV5-1
CDR3 length: 13
J gene: TRBJ1-6
CDR3 protein: ASSLGMLGNSPLH

V gene: TRBV20-1
CDR3 length: 12
J gene: TRBJ2-5
CDR3 protein: SASLDYPQETQY

V gene: TRBV29-1
CDR3 length: 12
J gene: TRBJ2-7
CDR3 protein: SVESWGGGGEQY

V gene: TRBV5-1
CDR3 length: 15
J gene: TRBJ2-6
CDR3 protein: ASSLGAVISGANVLT

V gene: TRBV12-3/TRBV12-4
CDR3 length: 10
J gene: TRBJ2-2
CDR3 protein: ASSFPVGELF